At least ten counts were recorded for the clone carrying this TCR beta chain. These data come from a study of regulatory T cells in long-lasting Graves disease. V was pared by 0 bases and J by 7 bases, with 10 bases between. The CDR3 extends over 14 amino acids. According to the study, TCR beta libraries were built with iRepertoire HTBI primers and CDR3-region Arm-PCR. TCRdb analysed the multiplex PCR reads with MiXCR anew, one entry per CDR3 protein. The table shows under 450,000 distinct CDR3 sequences, with 12% occurring only once. This sample's time point: newly diagnosed GD, antithyroid drugs for less than 3 months. Making the TCR library involved RNA that had been extracted from PBMCs. These same records also appear under a second study, on T cells in Graves' hyperthyroidism and ophthalmopathy. From that report: Diagnosis relied on clinical symptoms, serum thyroxine and TRAb, thyroid ultrasound and orbital computed tomography.

The source of this sequence is a woman aged 18-29 years with Graves disease. The chain recombines TRBV12-3 or TRBV12-4 with TRBJ1-5; possible D gene TRBD1, 6 bases. Sequencing used peripheral blood mononuclear cells (PBMCs), obtained at new diagnosis, from a patient treated with antithyroid drugs. CDR3 bases: TGTGCCAGCAGTTTAGCGGGGGCTCGGCAGCCCCAGCATTTT. This encodes CASSLAGARQPQHF.